The 16 T cell receptor beta chains presented below share a single source sample, sequenced in a study of human T cells and chemical hapten exposure. TCRdb recomputed calls from the RACE reads with MiXCR, one row per CDR3 protein. The repertoire holds roughly 38,000 distinct CDR3 sequences, with more than 8% as singletons. As for time point: patch test 3, about 24 weeks after DPC sensitization. Treatment denoted: therapeutic diphenylcyclopropenone sensitization with weekly scalp DPC. It was unfractionated whole blood from which total RNA was extracted. The sample here was whole blood, taken in connection with sensitization to the hapten diphenylcyclopropenone (DPC). These receptors came from a man in his fifties or sixties with alopecia areata. Some clones in this sample may be carry-over from other donors' samples.

The gene calls are TRBV20-1 and TRBJ2-7; no reliable D call. Trimming took off 3 bases at V and 4 bases at J, with 13 bases between the two ends. The CDR3 has 13 amino acids. Germline lookup yields CDR1 DFQATT and CDR2 SNEGSKA (reference sequence). The CDR3: CSASTPRVYEQYF. The CDR3 DNA is TGCAGTGCTAGCACCCCTCGAGTTTACGAGCAGTACTTC.

V and J are TRBV7-9 and TRBJ2-5; D uncertain. The CDR3 runs to 12 residues. The ends were cut back, 1 base at V and 8 bases at J, with 8 bases in the middle. CDR1 is SEHNR, CDR2 FQNEAQ, per germline (reference sequence). Here the CDR3 reads CASSLVQRTQYF. Written as DNA, the CDR3 is TGTGCCAGCAGCTTAGTCCAGAGAACCCAGTACTTC.

This clonotype turned up a few times. This chain joins TRBV15 and TRBJ2-3; D gene unclear. V was clipped by 1 base and J by 5 bases, with 13 bases between them. CDR3 length: 15 residues. The germline CDR1 and CDR2 sequences are LNHNV and YYDKDF (reference sequence). The DNA for the CDR3 is TGTGCCACCAGCAGAGTTGATAGGGCGCAAGATACGCAGTATTTT. Encoded protein: CATSRVDRAQDTQYF.

The J gene is TRBJ1-1, the V gene TRBV12-3 or TRBV12-4; D not certain. Trimming shortened V by 2 bases and J by 3 bases, and 4 bases separated the two germline ends. The length of the CDR3 is 12 residues. The CDR3 region is CASSLLHTEAFF. The CDR3 DNA sequence: TGTGCCAGCAGTTTACTCCACACTGAAGCTTTCTTT.

This clonotype has just a few counts. The genes are TRBV28 and TRBJ1-1, with D possibly TRBD1 on 5 matching bases. The CDR3 is 14 residues long. CDR1 is MDHEN, CDR2 SYDVKM, per germline. V lost 5 bases and J 3 bases, leaving 13 bases between the germline ends. The CDR3 bases are TGTGCCAGCAGTACGCGGGACGGATACACTGAAGCTTTCTTT. This encodes CASSTRDGYTEAFF. The variable domain in full, completed from reference TRBV28 and TRBJ1-1, reads DVKVTQSSRYLVKRTGEKVFLECVQDMDHENMFWYRQDPGLGLRLIYFSYDVKMKEKGDIPEGYSVSREKKERFSLILESASTNQTSMYLCASSTRDGYTEAFFGQGTRLTVV.

In this sample, this clonotype turned up many times. J is TRBJ1-6 and V is TRBV14; 8 bases match TRBD1. CDR1 is SGHDN, CDR2 FVKESK, per germline. The trim removed 0 bases at V and 7 bases at J, leaving 5 bases unmatched. The CDR3 is made up of 16 amino acids. CDR3 in amino acids: CASSQDRTGLNSPLHF. CDR3 nucleotides: TGTGCCAGCAGCCAAGATAGGACAGGGTTGAATTCACCCCTCCACTTT.

This clonotype showed up many times. V gene TRBV20-1 combines with J gene TRBJ2-7, with 11 positions matching TRBD2. Per germline, CDR1 DFQATT and CDR2 SNEGSKA (reference sequence). CDR3 length: 17 amino acids. Losses at the gene ends were 5 bases for V and 0 bases for J; bases not matched to a gene: 12. The CDR3 protein is CSAGTSGLQSYSYEQYF. In DNA form, the CDR3 reads TGCAGTGCTGGGACTAGCGGCCTTCAGTCTTACTCCTACGAGCAGTACTTC.

The chain combines TRBV3-1 with TRBJ2-7, with 7 nucleotides matching TRBD1. Germline V gene lookup returns CDR1 LGHDT and CDR2 YNNKEL (reference sequence). This CDR3 has 14 residues. The trim removed 4 bases at V and 0 bases at J, leaving 3 bases unmatched. CDR3 DNA sequence: TGTGCCAGCAGCCGACAGGGCAACTCCTACGAGCAGTACTTC. This translates into CASSRQGNSYEQYF.

This clonotype turned up a few times. The chain's CDR3 is CASSWAPSQPQHF. The CDR3 region has the DNA TGTGCCAGCAGCTGGGCGCCCTCTCAGCCCCAGCATTTT. V gene TRBV12-3 or TRBV12-4 combines with J gene TRBJ1-5, with D unresolved. The CDR3 sequence is 13 residues long. Deletions cut 6 bases from V and 6 bases from J, with 12 bases between.

Written as DNA, the CDR3 is TGTGCCAGCAGTGTAGAGGTCATGGAGACCCAGTACTTC. It is translated as CASSVEVMETQYF. This chain joins TRBV2 and TRBJ2-5, with no clear D. Between the trimmed V and J ends, which lost 4 bases and 5 bases, there was a span of 11 bases. The CDR3 covers 13 residues. In germline, CDR1 is SNHLY, CDR2 FYNNEI.

This clonotype has a single count. V usage is TRBV29-1 and J usage is TRBJ2-1; D remains ambiguous. CDR1 SQVTM and CDR2 ANQGSEA come from the germline V gene. CDR3 size: 12 residues. Trimming pared 4 bases from V and 6 bases from J, leaving 10 bases between. CDR3 loop: CSVGGLGNEQFF. The CDR3 DNA follows: TGCAGCGTTGGAGGATTAGGCAATGAGCAGTTCTTC.

This clonotype was found many times. The J gene is TRBJ2-3, the V gene TRBV7-9, with 9 positions matching TRBD2. V dropped 0 bases and J dropped 4; count of bases not matched to a gene: 11. The germline gives CDR1 SEHNR, CDR2 FQNEAQ (reference sequence). CDR3 size: 18 residues. CDR3 bases: TGTGCCAGCAGCTTAGCGTGGGCTACAGCGGGAGGTGCAGATACGCAGTATTTT. It codes for CASSLAWATAGGADTQYF.

The sample holds many counts of this clonotype. The chain links TRBV28 to TRBJ1-2, with D possibly being TRBD1 (5 bases). The germline V and J ends were trimmed by 8 bases and 8 bases, with 18 bases remaining between them. CDR1 is MDHEN, CDR2 SYDVKM, per germline. There are 13 residues in the CDR3. CDR3 in DNA: TGTGCCAGCGCTGAAGGGGACTACGGGGGCTACACCTTC. It codes for CASAEGDYGGYTF.

The chain is built from TRBV3-1 and TRBJ2-7; 10 bases align to TRBD2. This CDR3 contains 15 residues. The trim removed 4 bases at V and 2 bases at J, leaving 5 bases unmatched. In germline, CDR1 is LGHDT, CDR2 YNNKEL (reference sequence). The DNA of the CDR3 is TGTGCCAGCAGCCTAAGGACTAGCGGACCCTACGAGCAGTACTTC. Its translation: CASSLRTSGPYEQYF.

This clonotype was seen more than once but under ten times. The chain recombines TRBV5-6 with TRBJ2-1, with D hard to call. Germline V gene lookup returns CDR1 SGHDT and CDR2 YYEEEE. The CDR3 is 12 residues long. The germline V and J ends were trimmed by 4 bases and 8 bases, with 10 bases remaining between them. The CDR3 spells CASSRTDDEQFF. The CDR3 coding sequence is TGTGCCAGCAGCCGGACCGACGATGAGCAGTTCTTC.

This clonotype occurred many times. The rearrangement uses TRBV6-4 and TRBJ2-2; 9 positions match TRBD2. The germline CDR1 and CDR2 sequences are MRHNA and SNTAGT. The CDR3 is 15 amino acids. J gave up 5 bases and V 6 bases, and 7 bases lay outside the gene matches. CDR3 in DNA: TGTGCCAGCAGGGTAGCGGGAGAGGGAACCGGGGAGCTGTTTTTT. Translated: CASRVAGEGTGELFF.